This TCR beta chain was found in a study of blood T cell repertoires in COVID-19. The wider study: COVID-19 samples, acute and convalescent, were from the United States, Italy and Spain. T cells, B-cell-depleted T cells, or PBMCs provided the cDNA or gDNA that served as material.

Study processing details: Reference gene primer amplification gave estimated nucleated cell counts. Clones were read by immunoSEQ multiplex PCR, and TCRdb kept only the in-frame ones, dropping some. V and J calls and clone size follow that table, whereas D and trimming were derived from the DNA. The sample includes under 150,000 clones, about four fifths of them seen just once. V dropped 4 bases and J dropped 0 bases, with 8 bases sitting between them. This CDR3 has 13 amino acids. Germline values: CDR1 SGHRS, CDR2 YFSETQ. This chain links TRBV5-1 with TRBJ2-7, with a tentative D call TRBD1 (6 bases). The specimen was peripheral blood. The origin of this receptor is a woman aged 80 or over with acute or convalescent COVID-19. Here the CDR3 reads CASSIQGSYEQYF. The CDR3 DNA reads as TGCGCCAGCAGCATACAGGGCTCCTACGAGCAGTACTTC. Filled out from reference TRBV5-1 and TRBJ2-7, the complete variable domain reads KAGVTQTPRYLIKTRGQQVTLSCSPISGHRSVSWYQQTPGQGLQFLFEYFSETQRNKGNFPGRFSGRQFSNSRSEMNVSTLELGDSALYLCASSIQGSYEQYFGPGTRLTVT.